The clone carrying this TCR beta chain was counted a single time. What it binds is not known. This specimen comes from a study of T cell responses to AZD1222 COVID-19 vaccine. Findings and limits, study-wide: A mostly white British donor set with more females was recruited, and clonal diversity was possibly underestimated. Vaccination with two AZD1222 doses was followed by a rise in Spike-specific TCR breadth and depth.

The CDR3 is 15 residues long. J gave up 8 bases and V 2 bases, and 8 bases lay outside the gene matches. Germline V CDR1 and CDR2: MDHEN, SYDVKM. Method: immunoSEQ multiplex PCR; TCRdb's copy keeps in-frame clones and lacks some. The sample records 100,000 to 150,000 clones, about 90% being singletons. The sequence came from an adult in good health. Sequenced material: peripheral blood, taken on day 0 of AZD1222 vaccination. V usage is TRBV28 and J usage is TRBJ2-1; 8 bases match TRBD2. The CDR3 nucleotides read TGTGCCAGCAGTTTAAAGTCGGGAGGGCGGGATGAGCAGTTCTTC. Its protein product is CASSLKSGGRDEQFF.